This passage covers 20 T cell receptor beta chains from one sample sequenced in a study of T cell responses to AZD1222 COVID-19 vaccine. Some clones are missing from TCRdb's copy, which holds only in-frame ones; the method was immunoSEQ multiplex PCR. In the table there are some 130,000 clones, roughly 88% of which are singletons. The specimen was peripheral blood, collected 28 days after the second AZD1222 dose. Receptors originate from an adult who received the AZD1222 COVID-19 vaccine.

The J gene is TRBJ1-4, the V gene TRBV27; maybe TRBD1 (5 bases). The CDR3 covers 14 residues. Trimming cost V 0 bases and J 10 bases, with 12 bases left between them. Germline V gene sequence: CDR1 MNHEY, CDR2 SMNVEV (reference sequence). The CDR3 spells CASSLSGGVGKLFF. Here the CDR3 DNA reads TGTGCCAGCAGTTTATCTGGGGGAGTAGGAAAACTGTTTTTT. Looking up the rest from reference TRBV27 and TRBJ1-4 gives the full variable domain: EAQVTQNPRYLITVTGKKLTVTCSQNMNHEYMSWYRQDPGLGLRQIYYSMNVEVTDKGDVPEGYKVSRKEKRNFPLILESPSPNQTSLYFCASSLSGGVGKLFFGSGTQLSVL.

This clone has a single count. The chain is built from TRBV5-1 and TRBJ2-3; perhaps TRBD1 as D (5 bases). In germline, CDR1 is SGHRS, CDR2 YFSETQ. Trimming left V 4 bases short and J 4 bases short, with 16 bases between. The CDR3 contains 15 residues. The CDR3 sequence: CASSARWGSADTQYF. CDR3 bases: TGCGCCAGCAGCGCACGTTGGGGCAGCGCAGATACGCAGTATTTT.

The chain has TRBV4-3 and TRBJ1-6; D call uncertain. Germline V gives CDR1 LGHNA, CDR2 YSLEER. The CDR3 has 17 amino acids. V was pared by 0 bases and J by 7 bases, with 16 bases between. The DNA of the CDR3 is TGCGCCAGCAGCCAAGACCAAGGCGCGATAGGAAATTCACCCCTCCACTTT. This gives the protein CASSQDQGAIGNSPLHF.

The chain carries TRBV5-1 and TRBJ2-1; D unclear. This CDR3 comprises 16 residues. V shed 0 bases and J shed 1 base, with 11 bases lying between them. Germline values: CDR1 SGHRS, CDR2 YFSETQ. The CDR3 loop is CASSLEGTASYNEQFF. In DNA, the CDR3 is TGCGCCAGCAGCTTGGAGGGTACCGCGTCCTACAATGAGCAGTTCTTC.

This chain joins TRBV24-1 and TRBJ2-3, with D possibly matching TRBD2 (6 bases). Per the germline V gene, CDR1 is KGHDR and CDR2 is SFDVKD. The V and J ends lost 8 bases and 1 base respectively, with 12 bases between them. This CDR3 contains 14 residues. CDR3 coding DNA: TGTGCCACCAAGGGCGGGGCGCGCACAGATACGCAGTATTTT. Its translation is CATKGGARTDTQYF.

The chain is built from TRBV5-1 and TRBJ2-3, with D possibly matching TRBD2 (5 bases). CDR1 is SGHRS and CDR2 is YFSETQ in the germline V gene. V lost 4 bases and J lost 6, with 9 bases in between. CDR3 length: 12 amino acids. The CDR3: CASSRTGDTQYF. CDR3 coding DNA: TGCGCCAGCAGCAGGACGGGGGATACGCAGTATTTT. The complete variable domain, with remaining parts taken from reference TRBV5-1 and TRBJ2-3, reads KAGVTQTPRYLIKTRGQQVTLSCSPISGHRSVSWYQQTPGQGLQFLFEYFSETQRNKGNFPGRFSGRQFSNSRSEMNVSTLELGDSALYLCASSRTGDTQYFGPGTRLTVL.

This clone was picked up a small number of times. This rearrangement joins TRBV2 to TRBJ2-3, with D perhaps assigned TRBD1 or TRBD2 (5 bases each). Trimming left V 7 bases short and J 0 bases short, with 11 bases between. Germline V gene lookup returns CDR1 SNHLY and CDR2 FYNNEI. The CDR3 runs to 14 residues. In DNA form, the CDR3 reads TGTGCCAGCACCCCGGGACCGAGCACAGATACGCAGTATTTT. It encodes CASTPGPSTDTQYF.

The chain combines TRBV30 with TRBJ2-7; D may be TRBD2 (6 bases). V lost 0 bases, J lost 2 bases, and 14 bases lay in between. The CDR3 has 15 amino acids. Germline CDR1 reads GTSNPN; CDR2 reads SVGIG (reference sequence). The CDR3 DNA follows: TGTGCCTGGAGTGTACTTGGAGGGGCACCCTACGAGCAGTACTTC. The encoded protein is CAWSVLGGAPYEQYF.

This rearrangement joins TRBV19 to TRBJ2-1; 7 nucleotides align to TRBD2. The germline gives CDR1 LNHDA, CDR2 SQIVND (reference sequence). Trimming cost V 7 bases and J 4 bases; bases outside gene matches: 16. The CDR3 covers 17 residues. The CDR3 here is CASTTGLLARSYNEQFF. The DNA for the CDR3 is TGTGCCAGTACCACGGGGCTACTAGCGAGGTCGTACAATGAGCAGTTCTTC.

The chain joins TRBV2 to TRBJ2-3; no reliable D call. This CDR3 contains 13 residues. Germline V gene lookup returns CDR1 SNHLY and CDR2 FYNNEI. V lost 6 bases, J lost 5 bases, and 12 bases lay in between. The CDR3 here is CASSGTSGDTQYF. The CDR3 DNA follows: TGTGCCAGCAGCGGAACTTCGGGAGATACGCAGTATTTT.

The J gene is TRBJ2-3, the V gene TRBV30, with TRBD2 identical over 7 bases. The CDR3 has 15 amino acids. CDR1 is GTSNPN and CDR2 is SVGIG in the germline V gene (reference sequence). V lost 5 bases and J lost 1; bases outside the gene matches: 9. This CDR3 reads CAWGEGRAGTDTQYF. The CDR3 DNA reads as TGTGCCTGGGGAGAGGGGAGGGCCGGCACAGATACGCAGTATTTT.

The V call is TRBV28, the J call TRBJ1-3; 10 bases are shared with TRBD1. The CDR3 is made up of 14 amino acids. V shed 7 bases, J shed 8 bases, and the junction held 8 bases outside the gene matches. Germline V gene data show CDR1 as MDHEN and CDR2 as SYDVKM. CDR3: CASTPWDRGDTIYF. The CDR3 DNA reads TGTGCCAGCACCCCCTGGGACAGGGGTGACACCATATATTTT.

The rearrangement joins TRBV11-2 to TRBJ1-1; D is possibly TRBD1 (5 bases). Germline CDR1 SGHAT, CDR2 FQNNGV. Trimming pared 1 base from V and 1 base from J, leaving 10 bases between. CDR3 length: 15 amino acids. CDR3 DNA: TGTGCCAGCAGCTTAGGGGAGGGGCGGAACACTGAAGCTTTCTTT. Protein: CASSLGEGRNTEAFF.

The chain combines TRBV19 with TRBJ2-5; tentatively, D is TRBD1 (7 bases). This CDR3 spans 15 amino acids. The V and J ends lost 7 bases and 0 bases respectively, with 15 bases between them. Looked up from germline, CDR1 is LNHDA and CDR2 is SQIVND (reference sequence). The DNA of the CDR3 is TGTGCCAGTACCGGAGGGACAGAGTACCAAGAGACCCAGTACTTC. Amino acids: CASTGGTEYQETQYF.

CDR3 amino acids: CASFPGQGYPGANVLTF. Written as DNA, the CDR3 is TGTGCCAGCTTCCCGGGACAGGGCTATCCTGGGGCCAACGTCCTGACTTTC. The chain recombines TRBV5-8 with TRBJ2-6, with 9 bases identical to TRBD1. The CDR3 consists of 17 residues. The trim removed 7 bases at V and 2 bases at J, leaving 10 bases unmatched. Germline V gene lookup returns CDR1 SGHTS and CDR2 YDEGEE.

This rearrangement joins TRBV10-1 to TRBJ1-2; 9 bases line up with TRBD1. The ends lost 4 bases at V and 4 bases at J; junction bases unmatched: 7. CDR3 length equals 15 residues. Germline CDR1 is WNHNN and CDR2 is SYGVQD (reference sequence). The CDR3 spells CASSAPGQGSYGYTF. CDR3 DNA: TGCGCCAGCAGTGCACCGGGACAGGGAAGCTATGGCTACACCTTC.

The chain combines TRBV6-6 with TRBJ2-5, with 9 bases identical to TRBD1. The germline V gene has CDR1 MNHNY and CDR2 SVGAGI (reference sequence). CDR3 length: 14 amino acids. V was clipped by 5 bases and J by 5 bases; unmatched bases: 6. The CDR3: CASSPTGGTETQYF. The CDR3 coding sequence is TGTGCCAGCAGTCCAACAGGGGGCACGGAGACCCAGTACTTC.

The count of this clone is one. V is TRBV27 and J is TRBJ2-2, with 9 bases fitting TRBD1. Germline-derived CDR1 and CDR2 are MNHEY and SMNVEV (reference sequence). CDR3 length: 14 residues. The V segment lost 6 bases and the J segment 7 bases; nucleotides outside the gene matches: 6. For the CDR3, the DNA is TGTGCCAGCAGCCTAGACAGGGGGTTCGGGGAGCTGTTTTTT. As protein: CASSLDRGFGELFF.

The chain couples TRBV4-2 to TRBJ1-2; D gene ambiguous. The CDR3 totals 16 residues. Germline loops: CDR1 LGHNA, CDR2 YNFKEQ. Between the trimmed V and J ends, which lost 0 bases and 0 bases, there was a span of 11 bases. The CDR3 reads CASSQEPRGANYGYTF. The CDR3 DNA follows: TGTGCCAGCAGCCAAGAACCCCGTGGGGCTAACTATGGCTACACCTTC.

CDR3 amino acids: CASSLMGGPETQYF. In DNA, the CDR3 is TGTGCCAGCAGCTTAATGGGCGGACCAGAGACCCAGTACTTC. This chain links TRBV7-2 with TRBJ2-5; D gene unclear. CDR1 and CDR2 from the germline V gene are SGHTA and FQGNSA. V shed 2 bases and J shed 4 bases, with 11 bases lying between them. The CDR3 extends over 14 amino acids. Full variable domain (remainder filled in from reference TRBV7-2 and TRBJ2-5): GAGVSQSPSNKVTEKGKDVELRCDPISGHTALYWYRQSLGQGLEFLIYFQGNSAPDKSGLPSDRFSAERTGGSVSTLTIQRTQQEDSAVYLCASSLMGGPETQYFGPGTRLLVL.